This is a list of T cell receptor beta chains from one sample in a study of regulatory T cells in long-lasting Graves disease. MiXCR, run by TCRdb on the multiplex PCR reads, gives a single entry per CDR3 protein. The sample has 400,000 to 550,000 distinct CDR3 sequences; about 16% are singletons. This same sample was also taken into another study, of T cells in Graves' hyperthyroidism and ophthalmopathy.

The source was peripheral blood mononuclear cells (PBMCs), collected at new diagnosis, from a patient treated with antithyroid drugs. These receptors came from a woman in her twenties or thirties with Graves disease. The CDR3 runs from the conserved cysteine through the conserved F or W. D genes are given only for firm matches. Part of the rows lack a size; the others show once, few, many or a class for expanded clones.

few	12	TRBJ2-7	TRBV7-9	NA	CASSLAWPYMDF	TGTGCCAGCAGCTTAGCTTGGCCCTACATGGACTTC
many	15	TRBJ2-2	TRBV2	NA	CASSYSGTNTGELFF	TGTGCCAGCAGTTATAGCGGCACGAACACCGGGGAGCTGTTTTTT
many	14	TRBJ2-3	TRBV7-8	NA	CASSLNRVTDTQYF	TGTGCCAGCAGCTTAAACAGGGTCACAGATACGCAGTATTTT
NA	13	TRBJ2-5	TRBV20-1	NA	CSARGRTQETQYF	TGCAGTGCTAGGGGGCGGACCCAAGAGACCCAGTACTTC
many	16	TRBJ1-1	TRBV28	NA	CASSFPPGLQNTEAFF	TGTGCCAGCAGTTTCCCCCCGGGACTTCAGAACACTGAAGCTTTCTTT
many	14	TRBJ1-1	TRBV18	TRBD1	CASSPPWPGQGAFF	TGTGCCAGCTCACCACCGTGGCCGGGACAGGGCGCTTTCTTT
few	17	TRBJ1-2	TRBV4-1	NA	CASSQDAMTDLSYGYTF	TGCGCCAGCAGCCAAGATGCGATGACAGACCTCTCCTATGGCTACACCTTC
many	11	TRBJ2-1	TRBV18	TRBD1	CASSPGTGGFF	TGTGCCAGCTCACCCGGGACAGGGGGCTTCTTC
NA	15	TRBJ2-5	TRBV20-1	TRBD1	CSARVGTGLRETQYF	TGCAGTGCTAGAGTCGGGACAGGGTTGAGGGAGACCCAGTACTTC
NA	15	TRBJ2-1	TRBV19	TRBD2	CASRPELAKYNEQFF	TGTGCCAGTAGACCCGAACTAGCGAAATACAATGAGCAGTTCTTC
NA	16	TRBJ2-3	TRBV10-3	TRBD2	CAIKLGTSGNTDTQYF	TGTGCCATCAAGCTAGGGACTAGCGGAAACACAGATACGCAGTATTTT
many	14	TRBJ2-7	TRBV7-9	NA	CASSLVDLGYEQYF	TGTGCCAGCAGCTTAGTTGACCTCGGATACGAGCAGTACTTC
few	11	TRBJ2-7	TRBV7-2	NA	CASSSVSEQYF	TGTGCCAGCAGCTCCGTAAGCGAGCAGTACTTC
few	14	TRBJ2-7	TRBV28	NA	CASSFTRGASEQYF	TGTGCCAGCAGCTTTACCAGGGGGGCGTCCGAGCAGTACTTC
NA	13	TRBJ2-2	TRBV10-1	NA	CASSEHAGGELFF	TGCGCCAGCAGTGAGCACGCAGGGGGGGAGCTGTTTTTT
few	13	TRBJ1-5	TRBV20-1	NA	CSAHYRVNQPQHF	TGCAGTGCGCATTACAGGGTCAATCAGCCCCAGCATTTT
NA	11	TRBJ1-1	TRBV28	NA	CASSLWDEAFF	TGTGCCAGCAGTTTATGGGATGAAGCTTTCTTT
many	15	TRBJ2-7	TRBV11-2	TRBD2	CASSLSQREVYEQYF	TGTGCCAGCAGCTTATCCCAGCGGGAAGTCTACGAGCAGTACTTC
many	17	TRBJ1-1	TRBV7-2	NA	CASSPRSRAARDTEAFF	TGTGCCAGCAGCCCAAGGAGTAGGGCCGCAAGGGACACTGAAGCTTTCTTT
few	12	TRBJ2-1	TRBV5-1	NA	CASRPHHNEQFF	TGCGCCAGCAGACCACACCACAATGAGCAGTTCTTC
many	13	TRBJ1-1	TRBV10-3	NA	CAVRDNPFLEAFF	TGTGCCGTCCGGGACAACCCATTCCTTGAAGCTTTCTTT
many	13	TRBJ1-5	TRBV12-3/TRBV12-4	NA	CASSLSGNQPQHF	TGTGCCAGCAGTTTAAGCGGGAATCAGCCCCAGCATTTT
few	15	TRBJ1-1	TRBV5-8	NA	CASSLAGPPGGSAFF	TGTGCCAGCAGCTTGGCGGGACCCCCGGGAGGGTCAGCTTTCTTT
NA	13	TRBJ2-7	TRBV13	NA	CASSFGKGYEQYF	TGTGCCAGCAGCTTTGGTAAGGGCTACGAGCAGTACTTC
NA	14	TRBJ2-3	TRBV19	NA	CASSIRAGSDTQYF	TGTGCCAGTAGTATAAGAGCAGGGTCGGATACGCAGTATTTT
many	16	TRBJ2-1	TRBV18	TRBD2	CASSPRMWRGTNEQFF	TGTGCCAGCTCACCAAGAATGTGGCGGGGGACCAATGAGCAGTTCTTC
NA	15	TRBJ2-1	TRBV6-1	NA	CASGWTSPAYNEQFF	TGTGCCAGCGGATGGACCTCCCCCGCGTACAATGAGCAGTTCTTC
few	13	TRBJ2-7	TRBV5-4	NA	CASSLGTSDEQYF	TGTGCCAGCAGCTTGGGGACCTCCGACGAGCAGTACTTC
NA	17	TRBJ2-1	TRBV6-9	TRBD2	CASSYPGGLAGHNEQFF	TGTGCCAGCAGTTACCCGGGGGGCCTAGCGGGACACAATGAGCAGTTCTTC
many	16	TRBJ2-1	TRBV2	NA	CASSEVGRGGYNEQFF	TGTGCCAGCAGTGAAGTGGGCAGGGGAGGCTACAATGAGCAGTTCTTC
few	13	TRBJ2-1	TRBV6-2/TRBV6-3	TRBD2	CASSDLREGEQFF	TGTGCCAGCAGTGATTTGCGGGAGGGTGAGCAGTTCTTC
few	16	TRBJ2-5	TRBV7-6	NA	CASSSTKGGATETQYF	TGTGCCAGCAGTTCCACCAAAGGGGGGGCAACAGAGACCCAGTACTTC
many	15	TRBJ1-4	TRBV7-2	NA	CASRDTGLRREKLFF	TGTGCCAGCAGGGATACCGGCCTCAGGAGAGAAAAACTGTTTTTT
few	14	TRBJ1-5	TRBV5-4	NA	CASSLPARRQPQHF	TGTGCCAGCAGCTTGCCAGCCCGGAGGCAGCCCCAGCATTTT
NA	13	TRBJ1-1	TRBV19	NA	CASRLGKNTEAFF	TGTGCCAGTAGATTGGGGAAGAACACTGAAGCTTTCTTT
NA	13	TRBJ2-5	TRBV25-1	NA	CASSERWAETQYF	TGTGCCAGCAGTGAGAGATGGGCTGAGACCCAGTACTTC
many	13	TRBJ2-7	TRBV28	NA	CASSPPSPYEQYF	TGTGCCAGCAGTCCTCCTTCCCCCTACGAGCAGTACTTC
many	13	TRBJ2-5	TRBV20-1	TRBD2	CSAASGIRGTQYF	TGCAGTGCTGCTAGCGGGATTAGAGGGACCCAGTACTTC
NA	11	TRBJ1-2	TRBV27	NA	CASHGAGSYTF	TGTGCCAGCCACGGGGCGGGGAGCTACACCTTC
NA	13	TRBJ2-1	TRBV7-3	NA	CASSTSLIDEQFF	TGTGCCAGCAGCACCAGTCTTATAGATGAGCAGTTCTTC
many	14	TRBJ2-7	TRBV5-1	NA	CASSLRQATYEQYF	TGCGCCAGCAGCCTTAGACAGGCGACCTACGAGCAGTACTTC
many	15	TRBJ2-3	TRBV20-1	TRBD2	CSARDPGTSADTQYF	TGCAGTGCTAGAGATCCCGGGACTAGCGCCGATACGCAGTATTTT
many	15	TRBJ2-1	TRBV7-9	NA	CASASPTGRNNEQFF	TGTGCCAGCGCTTCCCCTACGGGAAGGAACAATGAGCAGTTCTTC
few	17	TRBJ2-1	TRBV7-2	TRBD2	CASSPRRVGTGGNEQFF	TGTGCCAGCAGCCCCCGCCGGGTGGGAACGGGGGGGAATGAGCAGTTCTTC
many	17	TRBJ2-7	TRBV11-3	NA	CASSLVGTTSGTYEQYF	TGTGCCAGCAGCTTAGTCGGAACGACGAGCGGTACCTACGAGCAGTACTTC
many	13	TRBJ2-5	TRBV12-3/TRBV12-4	NA	CASSLSGMETQYF	TGTGCCAGCAGTTTGTCAGGGATGGAGACCCAGTACTTC
few	12	TRBJ1-1	TRBV20-1	NA	CSAGKGGTEAFF	TGCAGTGCGGGGAAGGGGGGCACTGAAGCTTTCTTT
NA	14	TRBJ2-1	TRBV15	NA	CATSRSLSYNEQFF	TGTGCCACCAGCAGATCACTGAGTTACAATGAGCAGTTCTTC
NA	14	TRBJ2-7	TRBV20-1	NA	CSARAGSGSHEQYF	TGCAGTGCTAGAGCGGGGTCAGGGAGCCACGAGCAGTACTTC